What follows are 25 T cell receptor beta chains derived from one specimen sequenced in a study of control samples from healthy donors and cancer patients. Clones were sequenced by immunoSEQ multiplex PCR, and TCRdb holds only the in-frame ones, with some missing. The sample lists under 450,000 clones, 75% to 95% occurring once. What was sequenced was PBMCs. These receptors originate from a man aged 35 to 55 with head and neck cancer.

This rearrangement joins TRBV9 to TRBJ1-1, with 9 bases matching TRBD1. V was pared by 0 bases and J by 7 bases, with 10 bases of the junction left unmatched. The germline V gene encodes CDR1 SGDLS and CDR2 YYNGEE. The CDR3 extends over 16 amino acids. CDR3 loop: CASSVASVDRGYEAFF. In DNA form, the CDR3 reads TGTGCCAGCAGCGTAGCCTCCGTCGACAGGGGGTATGAAGCTTTCTTT.

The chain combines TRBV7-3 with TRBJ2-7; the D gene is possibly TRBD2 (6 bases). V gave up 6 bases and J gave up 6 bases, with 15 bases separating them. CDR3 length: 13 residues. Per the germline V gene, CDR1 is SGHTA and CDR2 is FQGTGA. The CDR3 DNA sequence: TGTGCCAGCAGTCGGGTTCTGGAGGGCGAGCAGTACTTC. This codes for CASSRVLEGEQYF.

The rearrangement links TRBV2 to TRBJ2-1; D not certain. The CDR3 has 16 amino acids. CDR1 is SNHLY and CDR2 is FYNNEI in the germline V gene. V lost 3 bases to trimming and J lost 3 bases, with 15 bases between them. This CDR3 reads CASSDNSYTFYNEQFF. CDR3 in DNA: TGTGCCAGCAGTGACAACAGCTACACATTCTACAATGAGCAGTTCTTC.

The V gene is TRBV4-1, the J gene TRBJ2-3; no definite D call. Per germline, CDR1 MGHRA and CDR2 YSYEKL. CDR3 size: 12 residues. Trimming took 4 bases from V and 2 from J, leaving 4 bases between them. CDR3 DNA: TGCGCCAGCAGCCGAGACACAGATACGCAGTATTTT. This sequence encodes CASSRDTDTQYF.

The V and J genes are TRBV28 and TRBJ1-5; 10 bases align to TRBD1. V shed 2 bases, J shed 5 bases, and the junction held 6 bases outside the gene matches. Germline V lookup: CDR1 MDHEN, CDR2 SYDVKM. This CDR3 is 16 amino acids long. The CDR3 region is CASSLEGQGRHQPQHF. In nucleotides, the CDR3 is TGTGCCAGCAGTTTAGAGGGACAGGGGAGGCATCAGCCCCAGCATTTT.

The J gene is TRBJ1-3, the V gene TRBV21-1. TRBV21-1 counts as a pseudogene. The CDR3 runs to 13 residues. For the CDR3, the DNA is TGTGCCAGCAGCAAGGACTCTGGAAACACCATATATTTT. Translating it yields CASSKDSGNTIYF.

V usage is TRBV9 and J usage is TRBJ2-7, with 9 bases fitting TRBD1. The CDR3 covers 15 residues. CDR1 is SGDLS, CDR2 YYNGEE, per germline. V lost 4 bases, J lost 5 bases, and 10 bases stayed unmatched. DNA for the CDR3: TGTGCCAGCAGCTTGACGGGACAGGGATATCACGAGCAGTACTTC. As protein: CASSLTGQGYHEQYF.

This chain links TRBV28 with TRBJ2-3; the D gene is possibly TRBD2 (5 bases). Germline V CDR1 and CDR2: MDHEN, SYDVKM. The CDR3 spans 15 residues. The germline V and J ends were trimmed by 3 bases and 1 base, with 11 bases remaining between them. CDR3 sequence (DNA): TGTGCCAGCAGTTTTTCGGGCGGGCGCACAGATACGCAGTATTTT. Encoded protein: CASSFSGGRTDTQYF. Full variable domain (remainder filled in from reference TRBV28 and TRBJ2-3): DVKVTQSSRYLVKRTGEKVFLECVQDMDHENMFWYRQDPGLGLRLIYFSYDVKMKEKGDIPEGYSVSREKKERFSLILESASTNQTSMYLCASSFSGGRTDTQYFGPGTRLTVL.

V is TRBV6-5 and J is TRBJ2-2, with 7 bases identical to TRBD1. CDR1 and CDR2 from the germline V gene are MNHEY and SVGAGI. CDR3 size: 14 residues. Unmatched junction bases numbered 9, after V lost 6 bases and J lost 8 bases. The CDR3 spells CASSGTVSGGELFF. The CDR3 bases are TGTGCCAGCAGCGGGACAGTGAGTGGTGGGGAGCTGTTTTTT.

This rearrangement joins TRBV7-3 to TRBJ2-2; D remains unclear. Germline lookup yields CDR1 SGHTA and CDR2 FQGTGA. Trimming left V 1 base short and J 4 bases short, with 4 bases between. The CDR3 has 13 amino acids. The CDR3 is CASSLMATGELFF. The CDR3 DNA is TGTGCCAGCAGCTTAATGGCCACCGGGGAGCTGTTTTTT. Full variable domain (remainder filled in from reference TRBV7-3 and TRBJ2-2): GAGVSQTPSNKVTEKGKYVELRCDPISGHTALYWYRQSLGQGPEFLIYFQGTGAADDSGLPNDRFFAVRPEGSVSTLKIQRTERGDSAVYLCASSLMATGELFFGEGSRLTVL.

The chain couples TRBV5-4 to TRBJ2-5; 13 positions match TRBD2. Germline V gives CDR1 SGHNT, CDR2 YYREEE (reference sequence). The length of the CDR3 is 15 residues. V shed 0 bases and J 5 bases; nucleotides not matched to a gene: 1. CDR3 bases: TGTGCCAGCAGCTTGGCACTAGCGGGGGGGGAGACCCAGTACTTC. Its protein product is CASSLALAGGETQYF.

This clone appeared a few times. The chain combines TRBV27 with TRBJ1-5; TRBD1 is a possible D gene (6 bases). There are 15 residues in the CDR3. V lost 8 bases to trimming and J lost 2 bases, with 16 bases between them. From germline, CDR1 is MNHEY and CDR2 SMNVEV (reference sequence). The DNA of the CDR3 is TGTGCCAGCCAACAGGGAGGTGGGGGCAATCAGCCCCAGCATTTT. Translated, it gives CASQQGGGGNQPQHF.

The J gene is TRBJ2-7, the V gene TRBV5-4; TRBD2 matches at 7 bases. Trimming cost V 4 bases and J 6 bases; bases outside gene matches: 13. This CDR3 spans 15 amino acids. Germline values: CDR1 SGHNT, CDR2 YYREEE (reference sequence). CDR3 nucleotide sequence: TGTGCCAGCAGCCTAGCGGCCTCACGGGGGATCGAGCAGTACTTC. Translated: CASSLAASRGIEQYF.

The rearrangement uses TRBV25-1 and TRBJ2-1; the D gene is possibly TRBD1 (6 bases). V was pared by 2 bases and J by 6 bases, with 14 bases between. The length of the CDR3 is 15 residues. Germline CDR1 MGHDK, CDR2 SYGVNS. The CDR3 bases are TGTGCCAGCAGTGAAACGACAGGAGCTACCAATGAGCAGTTCTTC. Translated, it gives CASSETTGATNEQFF. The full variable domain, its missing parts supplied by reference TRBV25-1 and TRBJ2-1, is EADIYQTPRYLVIGTGKKITLECSQTMGHDKMYWYQQDPGMELHLIHYSYGVNSTEKGDLSSESTVSRIRTEHFPLTLESARPSHTSQYLCASSETTGATNEQFFGPGTRLTVL.

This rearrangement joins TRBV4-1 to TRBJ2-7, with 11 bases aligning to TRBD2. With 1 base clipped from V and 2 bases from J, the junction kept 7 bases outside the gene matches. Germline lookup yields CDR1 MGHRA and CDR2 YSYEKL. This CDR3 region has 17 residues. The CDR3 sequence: CASSQGLAGTHPYEQYF. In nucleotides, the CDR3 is TGCGCCAGCAGCCAAGGACTAGCGGGGACCCATCCCTACGAGCAGTACTTC.

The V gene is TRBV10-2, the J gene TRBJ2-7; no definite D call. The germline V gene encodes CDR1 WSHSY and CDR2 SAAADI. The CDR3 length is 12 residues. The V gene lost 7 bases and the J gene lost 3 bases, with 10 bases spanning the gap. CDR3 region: CASNPGGYEQYF. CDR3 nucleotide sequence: TGCGCCAGCAATCCCGGCGGCTACGAGCAGTACTTC.

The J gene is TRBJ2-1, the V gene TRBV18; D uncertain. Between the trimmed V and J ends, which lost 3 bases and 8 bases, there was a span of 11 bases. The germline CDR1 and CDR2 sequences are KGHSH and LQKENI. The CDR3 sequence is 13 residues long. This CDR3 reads CASSPNGQDEQFF. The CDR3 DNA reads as TGTGCCAGCTCACCGAATGGGCAGGATGAGCAGTTCTTC. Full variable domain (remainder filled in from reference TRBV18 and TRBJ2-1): NAGVMQNPRHLVRRRGQEARLRCSPMKGHSHVYWYRQLPEEGLKFMVYLQKENIIDESGMPKERFSAEFPKEGPSILRIQQVVRGDSAAYFCASSPNGQDEQFFGPGTRLTVL.

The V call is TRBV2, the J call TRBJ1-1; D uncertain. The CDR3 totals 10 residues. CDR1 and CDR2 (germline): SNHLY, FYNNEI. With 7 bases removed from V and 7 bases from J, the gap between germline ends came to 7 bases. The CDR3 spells CASITDEAFF. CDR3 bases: TGTGCCAGCATAACAGATGAAGCTTTCTTT.

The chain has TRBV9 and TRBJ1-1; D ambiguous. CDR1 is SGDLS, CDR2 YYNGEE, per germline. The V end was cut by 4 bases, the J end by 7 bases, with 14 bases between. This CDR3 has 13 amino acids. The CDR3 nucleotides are TGTGCCAGCAGCACCGGTCGCGGGGTTGAAGCTTTCTTT. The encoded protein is CASSTGRGVEAFF.

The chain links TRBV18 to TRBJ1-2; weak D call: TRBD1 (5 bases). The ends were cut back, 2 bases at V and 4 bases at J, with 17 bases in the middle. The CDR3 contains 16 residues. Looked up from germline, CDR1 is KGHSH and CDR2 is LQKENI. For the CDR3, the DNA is TGTGCCAGCTCACCATACCCCCGGGGCGCTCGCTATGGCTACACCTTC. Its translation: CASSPYPRGARYGYTF.

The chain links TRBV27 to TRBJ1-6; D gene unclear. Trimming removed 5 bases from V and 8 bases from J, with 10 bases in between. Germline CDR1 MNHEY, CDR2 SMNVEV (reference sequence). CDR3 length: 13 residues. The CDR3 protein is CASSPPSHSPLHF. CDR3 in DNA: TGTGCCAGCAGTCCCCCTTCCCATTCACCCCTCCACTTT.

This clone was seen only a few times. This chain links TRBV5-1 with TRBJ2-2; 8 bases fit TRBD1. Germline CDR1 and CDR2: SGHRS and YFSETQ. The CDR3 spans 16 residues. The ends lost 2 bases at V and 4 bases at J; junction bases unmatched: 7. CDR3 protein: CASSFLDRGGTGELFF. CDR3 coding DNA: TGCGCCAGCAGCTTTTTAGACAGGGGAGGCACCGGGGAGCTGTTTTTT.

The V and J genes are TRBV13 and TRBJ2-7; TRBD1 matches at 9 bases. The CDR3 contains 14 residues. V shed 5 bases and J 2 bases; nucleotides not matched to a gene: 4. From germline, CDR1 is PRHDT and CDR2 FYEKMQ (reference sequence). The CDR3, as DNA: TGTGCCAGCAGCGCCCGGGACAGGGCCTACGAGCAGTACTTC. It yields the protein CASSARDRAYEQYF.

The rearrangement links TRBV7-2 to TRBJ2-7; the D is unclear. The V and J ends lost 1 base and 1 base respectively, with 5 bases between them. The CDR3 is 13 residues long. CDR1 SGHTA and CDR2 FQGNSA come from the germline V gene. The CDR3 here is CASSLDGSYEQYF. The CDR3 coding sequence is TGTGCCAGCAGCTTAGACGGTTCCTACGAGCAGTACTTC.

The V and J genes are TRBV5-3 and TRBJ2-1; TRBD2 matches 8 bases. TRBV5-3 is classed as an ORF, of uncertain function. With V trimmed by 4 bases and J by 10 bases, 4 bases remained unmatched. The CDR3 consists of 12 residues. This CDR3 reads CARSRERGEQFF. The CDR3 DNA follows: TGTGCCAGAAGCCGGGAGCGGGGGGAGCAGTTCTTC.